This T cell receptor (beta chain) emerged from a study of blood T cells in healthy people across ages. Points from the study as a whole: TCR beta diversity per million T cells fell roughly linearly with age. As naive T cell percentage varied, TCR beta diversity correlated strongly with it.

The germline CDR1 and CDR2 sequences are DFQATT and SNEGSKA (reference sequence). Between the trimmed V and J ends, which lost 0 bases and 5 bases, there was a span of 8 bases. The CDR3 totals 13 residues. This clonotype was counted between two and nine times. What it recognizes is unknown. Then a second PCR, running about 6 to 12 cycles, was carried out with a sample-barcoded 5' primer and a J-beta primer mix. A minimum of 2.5 million CDR3-containing paired-end reads was obtained for each sample. MiXCR was run by TCRdb on the 5' RACE reads, yielding one entry per CDR3 protein. The table includes roughly 1,800,000 distinct CDR3 sequences, roughly 49% detected once. Caucasian individuals from Russia who were healthy and aged roughly 6 to 95 acted as donors.

The TCR was taken from a middle-aged woman in good health. The source material was blood. This sequence joins TRBV20-1 and TRBJ2-1; D call uncertain. CDR3 DNA: TGCAGTGCTAGAGACCGTATGGACAATGAGCAGTTCTTC. This encodes CSARDRMDNEQFF.